The next 24 T cell receptor beta chains were all read from a single sample in a study of blood T cell repertoires in COVID-19. The data were produced by immunoSEQ multiplex PCR, yet TCRdb's version contains in-frame clones alone and is incomplete. The data show about 120,000 clones, approximately 81% seen once. The sequenced sample consisted of peripheral blood. The receptors shown here come from a man aged 55 to 70 with acute or convalescent COVID-19.

The chain employs TRBV27 and TRBJ2-1; TRBD2 matches at 8 bases. From germline, CDR1 is MNHEY and CDR2 SMNVEV (reference sequence). The CDR3 contains 19 residues. Losses at the gene ends were 4 bases for V and 4 bases for J; bases not matched to a gene: 18. The CDR3 is CASSYKAGAVLTSYNEQFF. CDR3 sequence (DNA): TGTGCCAGCAGTTATAAAGCGGGAGCCGTACTCACTTCGTACAATGAGCAGTTCTTC.

This chain connects TRBV4-1 to TRBJ2-3; TRBD2 matches at 8 bases. This CDR3 has 17 amino acids. V shed 3 bases and J 2 bases; nucleotides not matched to a gene: 10. Germline V gives CDR1 MGHRA, CDR2 YSYEKL. CDR3 protein: CASSQGRLAGNTDTQYF. DNA of the CDR3: TGCGCCAGCAGCCAGGGTCGATTAGCGGGGAACACAGATACGCAGTATTTT.

This sequence joins TRBV6-4 and TRBJ2-2; 9 bases line up with TRBD2. The CDR3 runs 15 residues. Trimming cost V 0 bases and J 4 bases; bases outside gene matches: 0. Germline CDR1 MRHNA, CDR2 SNTAGT. This CDR3 reads CASSDSSGSTGELFF. The CDR3 bases are TGTGCCAGCAGTGACTCTAGCGGGAGCACCGGGGAGCTGTTTTTT.

The rearrangement joins TRBV6-6 to TRBJ1-5; D gene ambiguous. Germline CDR1 is MNHNY and CDR2 is SVGAGI (reference sequence). Trimming removed 7 bases from V and 6 bases from J, with 10 bases in between. The CDR3 is made up of 12 amino acids. The CDR3 loop is CASTTPSQPQHF. The CDR3 DNA reads TGTGCCAGCACCACCCCTAGTCAGCCCCAGCATTTT.

The chain joins TRBV9 to TRBJ2-1, with D unclear. Trimming removed 4 bases at V and 10 bases at J, with 12 bases between. CDR1 and CDR2 from the germline V gene are SGDLS and YYNGEE. CDR3 size: 12 residues. CDR3 region: CASSSRVYEQFF. CDR3 coding DNA: TGTGCCAGCAGCTCCCGGGTGTACGAGCAGTTCTTC.

The V call is TRBV9, the J call TRBJ2-7; D might be TRBD1 (6 bases). The germline CDR1 and CDR2 sequences are SGDLS and YYNGEE. The ends were cut back, 4 bases at V and 6 bases at J, with 17 bases in the middle. The CDR3 is made up of 14 amino acids. The CDR3 DNA is TGTGCCAGCAGCAGTGGGGGCATCTCTCTCGAGCAGTACTTC. It codes for CASSSGGISLEQYF.

The gene calls are TRBV7-3 and TRBJ2-2; weak D call: TRBD2 (6 bases). With 6 bases removed from V and 2 bases from J, the gap between germline ends came to 16 bases. Germline V gene data show CDR1 as SGHTA and CDR2 as FQGTGA. This CDR3 contains 16 residues. The CDR3 bases are TGTGCCAGCAGTCCACCCGGGGGATACAACACCGGGGAGCTGTTTTTT. Translating gives CASSPPGGYNTGELFF. Full variable domain (missing parts from reference TRBV7-3 and TRBJ2-2): GAGVSQTPSNKVTEKGKYVELRCDPISGHTALYWYRQSLGQGPEFLIYFQGTGAADDSGLPNDRFFAVRPEGSVSTLKIQRTERGDSAVYLCASSPPGGYNTGELFFGEGSRLTVL.

The rearrangement uses TRBV7-9 and TRBJ2-1; 7 bases match TRBD1. The CDR3 runs 17 residues. CDR1 and CDR2 (germline): SEHNR, FQNEAQ (reference sequence). V gave up 8 bases and J gave up 0 bases; unmatched junction bases: 13. The CDR3 spells CASPWGPTGISYNEQFF. For the CDR3, the DNA is TGTGCCAGCCCCTGGGGGCCGACAGGGATCTCCTACAATGAGCAGTTCTTC. Full variable domain (rest looked up from reference TRBV7-9 and TRBJ2-1): DTGVSQNPRHKITKRGQNVTFRCDPISEHNRLYWYRQTLGQGPEFLTYFQNEAQLEKSRLLSDRFSAERPKGSFSTLEIQRTEQGDSAMYLCASPWGPTGISYNEQFFGPGTRLTVL.

A single count supports this clone. J is TRBJ2-4 and V is TRBV19; D remains unclear. CDR3 length equals 16 residues. Looked up from germline, CDR1 is LNHDA and CDR2 is SQIVND (reference sequence). Trimming took off 7 bases at V and 1 base at J, with 17 bases between the two ends. The CDR3 sequence is CASTQTILPAKNIQYF. CDR3 nucleotide sequence: TGTGCCAGTACCCAAACAATCCTCCCGGCCAAAAACATTCAGTACTTC.

The CDR3 protein is CASSRTSSPYEQYF. CDR3 coding DNA: TGCGCCAGCAGTCGGACTAGCTCCCCCTACGAGCAGTACTTC. V gene TRBV5-1 combines with J gene TRBJ2-7; 8 bases are shared with TRBD2. The CDR3 is made up of 14 amino acids. Germline V gene data show CDR1 as SGHRS and CDR2 as YFSETQ. Trimming removed 5 bases from V and 2 bases from J; junction bases left unmatched: 6.

The V and J genes are TRBV3-1 (or the pseudogene TRBV3-2) and TRBJ2-2; no clear D. Deletions cut 7 bases from V and 5 bases from J, with 11 bases between. The germline gives CDR1 LGHDT, CDR2 YNNKEL (reference sequence). The CDR3 spans 13 residues. CDR3 protein: CASTKLNTGELFF. CDR3 nucleotide sequence: TGTGCCAGCACCAAGCTGAATACCGGGGAGCTGTTTTTT.

The chain joins TRBV10-2 to TRBJ1-1, with a tentative D call TRBD1 (6 bases). Germline CDR1 WSHSY, CDR2 SAAADI. The CDR3 spans 14 residues. The germline V and J ends were trimmed by 7 bases and 5 bases, with 17 bases remaining between them. The CDR3 DNA sequence: TGCGCCAGCATTTCTAGGGGGATCCGTACTGAAGCTTTCTTT. Translating it yields CASISRGIRTEAFF.

This clone was observed a handful of times. The CDR3 loop reads CASRGQGARGQPQHF. In DNA, the CDR3 is TGTGCCAGCAGAGGACAGGGGGCGAGAGGTCAGCCCCAGCATTTT. The chain couples TRBV6-5 to TRBJ1-5; 11 bases fit TRBD1. The CDR3 is 15 residues long. Germline V gene data show CDR1 as MNHEY and CDR2 as SVGAGI. The ends lost 6 bases at V and 6 bases at J; junction bases unmatched: 7.

This rearrangement joins TRBV6-5 to TRBJ1-6; D perhaps matches TRBD1 (6 bases). In germline, CDR1 is MNHEY, CDR2 SVGAGI. The CDR3 runs to 13 residues. V was pared by 6 bases and J by 8 bases, with 11 bases between. The CDR3 loop is CASRQGYDSPLHF. The DNA of the CDR3 is TGTGCCAGCAGACAGGGATATGATTCACCCCTCCACTTT.

This clone was seen more than once but under ten times. This chain uses TRBV7-9 with TRBJ2-2; 9 bases match TRBD1. The CDR3 loop spans 15 amino acids. Germline CDR1 SEHNR, CDR2 FQNEAQ (reference sequence). Losses at the gene ends were 5 bases for V and 5 bases for J; bases not matched to a gene: 6. CDR3 DNA sequence: TGTGCCAGCAGCCCCGGACAGGGGATAACCGGGGAGCTGTTTTTT. This codes for CASSPGQGITGELFF.

This clone has only one observation. The CDR3 loop is CASSQPGLAGQETQYF. The DNA for the CDR3 is TGTGCCAGCAGCCAACCGGGACTAGCGGGACAGGAGACCCAGTACTTC. The J gene is TRBJ2-5, the V gene TRBV3-1 (or the pseudogene TRBV3-2); 13 bases fit TRBD2. V shed 2 bases, J shed 5 bases, and the junction held 5 bases outside the gene matches. The CDR3 has 16 amino acids. From germline, CDR1 is LGHDT and CDR2 YNNKEL (reference sequence).

The table lists this clone with a few counts. The V call is TRBV12-3 or TRBV12-4, the J call TRBJ1-1; tentatively, D is TRBD1 (6 bases). The ends were cut back, 5 bases at V and 7 bases at J, with 14 bases in the middle. The length of the CDR3 is 13 residues. In DNA form, the CDR3 reads TGTGCCAGCAGTACTTCAGGGGCGGGTGAAGCTTTCTTT. Translating gives CASSTSGAGEAFF.

This clone was found a few times. The V and J genes are TRBV12-3 or TRBV12-4 and TRBJ2-1; D call uncertain. This CDR3 region has 12 residues. Trimming left V 5 bases short and J 5 bases short, with 7 bases between. CDR3 nucleotides: TGTGCCAGCAGTCCGGAGAACAATGAGCAGTTCTTC. Protein: CASSPENNEQFF.

The chain employs TRBV9 and TRBJ1-2; D unclear. Trimming left V 4 bases short and J 6 bases short, with 13 bases between. Germline values: CDR1 SGDLS, CDR2 YYNGEE. The CDR3 loop spans 13 amino acids. The CDR3 loop is CASSSRRADGYTF. Here the CDR3 DNA reads TGTGCCAGCAGCAGCCGGAGGGCGGATGGCTACACCTTC.

This clone was seen only a few times. V and J are TRBV29-1 and TRBJ1-2; 8 bases agree with TRBD1. The V and J ends lost 4 bases and 5 bases, in that order; junction bases with no gene match: 6. This CDR3 spans 13 amino acids. In germline, CDR1 is SQVTM, CDR2 ANQGSEA. CDR3 DNA sequence: TGCAGCGTTGCCGGACAGGGTTATTATGGCTACACCTTC. Its translation is CSVAGQGYYGYTF.

This clone has only a few counts. The CDR3 nucleotides read TGTGCCAGCAGCCGCGGGACAGGGGGGTATAATGAGCAGTTCTTC. Protein sequence: CASSRGTGGYNEQFF. The genes are TRBV5-6 and TRBJ2-1; 11 bases line up with TRBD1. The germline CDR1 and CDR2 sequences are SGHDT and YYEEEE. This CDR3 contains 15 residues. Trimming cost V 4 bases and J 7 bases; bases outside gene matches: 7.

V and J are TRBV3-1 (or the pseudogene TRBV3-2) and TRBJ1-4; 7 bases are a match to TRBD1. CDR1 LGHDT and CDR2 YNNKEL come from the germline V gene (reference sequence). V gave up 4 bases and J gave up 7 bases; unmatched junction bases: 12. The CDR3 runs to 16 residues. CDR3 bases: TGTGCCAGCAGCCCGATCACAGGGGTGGGCGGTGAAAAACTGTTTTTT. This translates into CASSPITGVGGEKLFF.

The chain recombines TRBV19 with TRBJ2-1, with 9 bases identical to TRBD2. This CDR3 spans 14 amino acids. CDR1 and CDR2 from the germline V gene are LNHDA and SQIVND (reference sequence). Trimming removed 4 bases from V and 9 bases from J; junction bases left unmatched: 7. In DNA form, the CDR3 reads TGTGCCAGTAGTAGATATGGTAGCGGGGGTGAGCAGTTCTTC. It specifies CASSRYGSGGEQFF.

This clone turned up a few times. This chain connects TRBV6-5 to TRBJ1-2; maybe TRBD1 (5 bases). CDR1 and CDR2 (germline): MNHEY, SVGAGI. This CDR3 contains 12 residues. With 6 bases removed from V and 4 bases from J, the gap between germline ends came to 9 bases. CDR3 loop: CASRVQVYGYTF. The CDR3 DNA follows: TGTGCCAGCAGAGTACAGGTCTATGGCTACACCTTC.